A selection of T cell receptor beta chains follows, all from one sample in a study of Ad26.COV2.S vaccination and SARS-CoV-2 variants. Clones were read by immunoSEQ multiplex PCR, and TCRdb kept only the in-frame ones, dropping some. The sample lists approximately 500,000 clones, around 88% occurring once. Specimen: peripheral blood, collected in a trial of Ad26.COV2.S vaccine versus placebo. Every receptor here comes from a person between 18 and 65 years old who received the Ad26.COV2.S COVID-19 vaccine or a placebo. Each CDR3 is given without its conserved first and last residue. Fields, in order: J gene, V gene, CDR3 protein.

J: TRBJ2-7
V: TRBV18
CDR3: ASSPAAARTGGVQY

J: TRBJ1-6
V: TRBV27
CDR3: ASTYRSYNSPLH

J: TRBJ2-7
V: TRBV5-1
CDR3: ASSFRDSVAYEQY

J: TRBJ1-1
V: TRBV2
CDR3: ASSEGVYTEAF

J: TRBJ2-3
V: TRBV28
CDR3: ASTEGGLADTQY

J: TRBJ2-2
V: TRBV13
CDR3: ASSPDRGRGELF

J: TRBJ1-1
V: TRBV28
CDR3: ASSLTQNTEAF

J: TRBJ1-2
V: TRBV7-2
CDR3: ASSLNRQAPGYT

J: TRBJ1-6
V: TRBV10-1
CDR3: ASSTISTAEYNSPLH

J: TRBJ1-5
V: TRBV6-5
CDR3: ASSSTGSPSQPQH

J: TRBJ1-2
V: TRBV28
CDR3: ASSSPGGATGEGYT

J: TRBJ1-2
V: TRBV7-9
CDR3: ASSSLRDRGFGYT

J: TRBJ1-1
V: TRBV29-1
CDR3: SASDREGKRGAF

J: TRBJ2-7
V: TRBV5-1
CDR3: ASSPGLAGSLNEQY

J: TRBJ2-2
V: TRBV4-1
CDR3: ASSHPGRNTGELF

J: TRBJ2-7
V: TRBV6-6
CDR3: ASSPRDYEQY

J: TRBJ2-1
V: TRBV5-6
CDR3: ASSFAGVDEQF

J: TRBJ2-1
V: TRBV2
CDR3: ASSVRVYGYNEQF

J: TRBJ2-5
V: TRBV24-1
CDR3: ATSDFGQGLGETQY

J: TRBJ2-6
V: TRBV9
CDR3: ASSVGSGANVLT

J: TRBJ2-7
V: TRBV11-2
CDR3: ASSLVTSGPYEQY

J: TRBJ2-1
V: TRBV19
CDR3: ASSIVSGRHNEQF

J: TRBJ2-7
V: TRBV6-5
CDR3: ASSYSRVASYEQY

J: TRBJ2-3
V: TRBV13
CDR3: ASSKTGGASDTQY

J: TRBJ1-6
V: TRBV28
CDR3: ASRAEGNSPLH

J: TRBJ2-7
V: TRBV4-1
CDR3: ASSSRLGESYEQY

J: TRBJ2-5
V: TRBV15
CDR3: ATSRDRRQETQY

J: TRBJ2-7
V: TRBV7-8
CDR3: ASSQRALPYEQY

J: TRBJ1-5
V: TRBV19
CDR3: ASSNLNQPQH

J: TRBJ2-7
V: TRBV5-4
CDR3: ASSRWGGTYEQY

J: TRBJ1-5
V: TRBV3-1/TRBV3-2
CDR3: ASSQDLGDQPQH

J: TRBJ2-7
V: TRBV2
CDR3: ASSGTSSRSLDEQY

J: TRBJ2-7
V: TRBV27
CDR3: ASRTGVREQY

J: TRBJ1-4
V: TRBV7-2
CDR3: ASSSGGRRNEKLF

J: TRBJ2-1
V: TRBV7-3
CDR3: ASSLSGNYNEQF

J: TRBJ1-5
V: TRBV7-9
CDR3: ASSPAGAWGNQPQH